The 11 T cell receptor beta chains presented below share a single source sample, sequenced in a study of long-term antiretroviral therapy in people with HIV. Researchers ran immunoSEQ v3.0 at survey level. Profiled with immunoSEQ multiplex PCR; TCRdb holds only in-frame clones, not every one. The top ten hold approximately 4.6% of the sample, which has roughly 16,000 clones, roughly 94% seen once. The specimen comprised unsorted PBMCs, sampled 6 to 6.5 years after starting antiretroviral therapy. The receptors originated from a woman aged 50 to 60 with HIV.

The CDR3 nucleotides read TGTGCCAGCAGCTTGGGCAGGATGACCTACGAGCAGTACTTC. Residues: CASSLGRMTYEQYF. J is TRBJ2-7 and V is TRBV7-9; no reliable D call. V shed 3 bases and J shed 2 bases, with 11 bases lying between them. Germline V gene data show CDR1 as SEHNR and CDR2 as FQNEAQ (reference sequence). There are 14 residues in the CDR3.

This chain uses TRBV4-2 with TRBJ2-7; no firm D call. The CDR3 totals 15 residues. Per germline, CDR1 LGHNA and CDR2 YNFKEQ. V lost 1 base, J lost 3 bases, and 13 bases lay in between. This chain's CDR3 is CASSQVRGAGYEQYF. CDR3 in DNA: TGTGCCAGCAGCCAAGTTCGAGGAGCAGGCTACGAGCAGTACTTC.

The CDR3 reads CASSLVGGGRAFREQYF. CDR3 in DNA: TGTGCCAGCAGTTTAGTAGGTGGCGGGAGGGCATTTCGCGAGCAGTACTTC. The chain is built from TRBV28 and TRBJ2-7, with 9 positions matching TRBD2. CDR1 and CDR2 from the germline V gene are MDHEN and SYDVKM. Germline trimming cut 2 bases from V and 6 bases from J; bases unmatched to any gene: 14. This CDR3 is built from 17 residues.

The chain is built from TRBV4-1 and TRBJ2-5; 7 bases are a match to TRBD1. Trimming cost V 1 base and J 1 base; bases outside gene matches: 3. Per the germline V gene, CDR1 is MGHRA and CDR2 is YSYEKL. This CDR3 is 15 amino acids long. The chain's CDR3 is CASSQGDRSQETQYF. CDR3 DNA sequence: TGCGCCAGCAGCCAAGGGGACAGATCCCAAGAGACCCAGTACTTC.

This chain uses TRBV11-2 with TRBJ2-1, with 9 positions matching TRBD2. The trim removed 7 bases at V and 6 bases at J, leaving 4 bases unmatched. CDR3 size: 13 residues. Germline-derived CDR1 and CDR2 are SGHAT and FQNNGV. DNA of the CDR3: TGTGCCAGCAAACTAGCGGGTGGCAATGAGCAGTTCTTC. Translated: CASKLAGGNEQFF.

The chain uses TRBV5-6 and TRBJ2-5, with TRBD1 identical over 7 bases. CDR3 length: 13 residues. V shed 4 bases, J shed 5 bases, and the junction held 5 bases outside the gene matches. CDR1 is SGHDT and CDR2 is YYEEEE in the germline V gene. For the CDR3, the DNA is TGTGCCAGCAGCCTGGGGGACAGTGAGACCCAGTACTTC. Protein sequence: CASSLGDSETQYF.

The chain employs TRBV5-1 and TRBJ2-7, with 9 bases lining up with TRBD1. The CDR3 sequence is 14 residues long. The junction had 7 bases not matched to a gene; V was cut back by 6 bases and J by 3 bases. Germline CDR1 reads SGHRS; CDR2 reads YFSETQ. This chain's CDR3 is CASKSGTGYYEQYF. The CDR3 bases are TGCGCCAGCAAGTCCGGGACAGGGTACTACGAGCAGTACTTC.

The chain employs TRBV28 and TRBJ2-3; 10 positions agree with TRBD2. Germline values: CDR1 MDHEN, CDR2 SYDVKM. There are 19 residues in the CDR3. V gave up 3 bases and J gave up 2 bases; unmatched junction bases: 14. In nucleotides, the CDR3 is TGTGCCAGCAGTTTCCCAGCTAGGACTAGCGGAATAGACACAGATACGCAGTATTTT. It yields the protein CASSFPARTSGIDTDTQYF.

The CDR3 spells CSARREREFF. CDR3 nucleotide sequence: TGCAGTGCTAGAAGGGAGCGGGAGTTCTTC. The genes are TRBV20-1 and TRBJ2-1; weak D call: TRBD2 (6 bases). CDR3 length: 10 amino acids. Per germline, CDR1 DFQATT and CDR2 SNEGSKA (reference sequence). The V gene lost 2 bases and the J gene lost 14 bases, with 10 bases spanning the gap.

The V and J genes are TRBV7-8 and TRBJ1-5, with TRBD1 matching over 8 bases. This CDR3 has 15 amino acids. Looked up from germline, CDR1 is SGHVS and CDR2 is FQNEAQ. V was pared by 4 bases and J by 1 base, with 3 bases of the junction left unmatched. The CDR3 spells CASSSRQGSNQPQHF. For the CDR3, the DNA is TGTGCCAGCAGCTCCCGACAGGGGAGCAATCAGCCCCAGCATTTT.

The chain joins TRBV7-8 to TRBJ2-3; TRBD2 aligns across 12 bases. Germline-derived CDR1 and CDR2 are SGHVS and FQNEAQ. V was pared by 0 bases and J by 7 bases, with 17 bases of the junction left unmatched. The CDR3 contains 20 residues. This chain's CDR3 is CASSLALGLAGPYSSYTQYF. Here the CDR3 DNA reads TGTGCCAGCAGCTTAGCCCTCGGACTAGCGGGACCCTACTCTTCATATACGCAGTATTTT. The full variable domain, its missing parts supplied by reference TRBV7-8 and TRBJ2-3, is GAGVSQSPRYKVAKRGQDVALRCDPISGHVSLFWYQQALGQGPEFLTYFQNEAQLDKSGLPSDRFFAERPEGSVSTLKIQRTQQEDSAVYLCASSLALGLAGPYSSYTQYFGPGTRLTVL.